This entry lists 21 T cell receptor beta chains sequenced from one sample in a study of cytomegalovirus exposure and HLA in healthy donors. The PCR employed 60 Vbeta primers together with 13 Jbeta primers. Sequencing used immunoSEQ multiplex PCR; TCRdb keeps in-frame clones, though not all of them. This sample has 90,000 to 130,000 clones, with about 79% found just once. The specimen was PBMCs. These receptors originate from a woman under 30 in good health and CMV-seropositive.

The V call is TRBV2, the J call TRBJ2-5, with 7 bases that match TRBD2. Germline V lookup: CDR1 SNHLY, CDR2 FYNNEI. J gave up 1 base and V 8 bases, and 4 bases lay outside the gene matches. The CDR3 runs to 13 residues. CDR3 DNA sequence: TGTGCCAGCGAACTAGCGAGCCAAGAGACCCAGTACTTC. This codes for CASELASQETQYF.

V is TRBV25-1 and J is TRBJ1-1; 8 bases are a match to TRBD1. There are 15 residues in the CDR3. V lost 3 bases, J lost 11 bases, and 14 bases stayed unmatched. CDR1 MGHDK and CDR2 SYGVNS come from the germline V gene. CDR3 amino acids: CASSDSRQGAIEAFF. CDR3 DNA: TGTGCCAGCAGTGACAGTCGCCAGGGGGCGATTGAGGCTTTCTTT.

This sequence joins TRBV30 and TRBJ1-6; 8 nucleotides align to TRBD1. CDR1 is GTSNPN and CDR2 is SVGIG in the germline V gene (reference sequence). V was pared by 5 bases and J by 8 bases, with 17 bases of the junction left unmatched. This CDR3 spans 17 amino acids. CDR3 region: CAWGSPDRVKFDSPLHF. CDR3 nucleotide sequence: TGTGCCTGGGGGTCTCCGGACAGGGTCAAATTTGATTCACCCCTCCACTTT. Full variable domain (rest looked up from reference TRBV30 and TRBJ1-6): SQTIHQWPATLVQPVGSPLSLECTVEGTSNPNLYWYRQAAGRGLQLLFYSVGIGQISSEVPQNLSASRPQDRQFILSSKKLLLSDSGFYLCAWGSPDRVKFDSPLHFGNGTRLTVT.

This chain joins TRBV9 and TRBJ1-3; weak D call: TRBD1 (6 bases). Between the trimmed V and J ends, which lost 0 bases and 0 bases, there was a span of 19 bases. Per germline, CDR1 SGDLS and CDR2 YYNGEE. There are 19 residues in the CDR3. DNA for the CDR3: TGTGCCAGCAGCGTAGAAGGAGGACAGCAAACCTCCTCTGGAAACACCATATATTTT. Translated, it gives CASSVEGGQQTSSGNTIYF. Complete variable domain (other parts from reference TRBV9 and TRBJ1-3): DSGVTQTPKHLITATGQRVTLRCSPRSGDLSVYWYQQSLDQGLQFLIQYYNGEERAKGNILERFSAQQFPDLHSELNLSSLELGDSALYFCASSVEGGQQTSSGNTIYFGEGSWLTVV.

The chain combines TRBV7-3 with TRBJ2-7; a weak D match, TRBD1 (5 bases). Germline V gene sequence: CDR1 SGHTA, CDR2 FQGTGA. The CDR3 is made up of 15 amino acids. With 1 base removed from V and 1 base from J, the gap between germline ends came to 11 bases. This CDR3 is CASSLIGVPSYEQYF. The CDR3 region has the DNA TGTGCCAGCAGCTTAATAGGGGTACCTTCCTACGAGCAGTACTTC.

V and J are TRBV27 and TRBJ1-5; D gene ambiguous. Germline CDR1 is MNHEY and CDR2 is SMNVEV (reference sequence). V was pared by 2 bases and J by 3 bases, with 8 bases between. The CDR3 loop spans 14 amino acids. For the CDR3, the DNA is TGTGCCAGCAGTTTAGGAGGAGTCAATCAGCCCCAGCATTTT. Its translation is CASSLGGVNQPQHF.

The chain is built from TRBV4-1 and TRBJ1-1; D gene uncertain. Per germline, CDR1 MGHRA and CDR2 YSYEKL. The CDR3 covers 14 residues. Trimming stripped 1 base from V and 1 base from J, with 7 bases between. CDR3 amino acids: CASSQVGRNTEAFF. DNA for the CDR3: TGCGCCAGCAGCCAAGTGGGGAGGAACACTGAAGCTTTCTTT.

CDR3 nucleotides: TGTGCCACCGGAATCGGACAGCCGAACACTGAAGCTTTCTTT. Protein sequence: CATGIGQPNTEAFF. V and J are TRBV15 and TRBJ1-1, with a tentative D call TRBD1 (6 bases). This CDR3 spans 14 amino acids. Germline assignment: CDR1 LNHNV and CDR2 YYDKDF (reference sequence). The V and J ends lost 8 bases and 1 base respectively, with 14 bases between them.

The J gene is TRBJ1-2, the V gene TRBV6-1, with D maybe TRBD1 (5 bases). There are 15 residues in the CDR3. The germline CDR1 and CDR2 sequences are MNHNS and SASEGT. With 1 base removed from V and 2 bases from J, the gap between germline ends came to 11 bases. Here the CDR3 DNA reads TGTGCCAGCAGTGAAGTTAGTACAGGCAACTATGGCTACACCTTC. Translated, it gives CASSEVSTGNYGYTF.

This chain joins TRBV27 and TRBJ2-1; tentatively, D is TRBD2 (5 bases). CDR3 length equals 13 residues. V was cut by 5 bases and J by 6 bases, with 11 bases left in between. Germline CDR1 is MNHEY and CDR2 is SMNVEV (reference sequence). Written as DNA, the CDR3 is TGTGCCAGCAGTCACGGCAGCGGCAATGAGCAGTTCTTC. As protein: CASSHGSGNEQFF.

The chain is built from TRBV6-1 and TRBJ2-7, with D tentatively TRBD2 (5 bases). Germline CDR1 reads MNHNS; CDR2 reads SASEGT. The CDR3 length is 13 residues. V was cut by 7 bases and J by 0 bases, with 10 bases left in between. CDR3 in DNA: TGTGCCAGCAAAGTCGACTACTCCTACGAGCAGTACTTC. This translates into CASKVDYSYEQYF.

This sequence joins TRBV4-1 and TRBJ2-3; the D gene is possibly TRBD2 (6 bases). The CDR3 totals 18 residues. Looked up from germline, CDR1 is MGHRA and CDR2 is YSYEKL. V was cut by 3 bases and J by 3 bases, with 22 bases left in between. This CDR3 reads CASSHGDPPGGLTDTQYF. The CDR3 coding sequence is TGCGCCAGCAGCCACGGGGACCCCCCCGGGGGTCTGACAGATACGCAGTATTTT.

CDR3: CASTPGTSGRGWTDTQYF. For the CDR3, the DNA is TGTGCCAGCACCCCCGGGACTAGCGGGAGAGGGTGGACAGATACGCAGTATTTT. The chain combines TRBV2 with TRBJ2-3; 14 bases align to TRBD2. Germline values: CDR1 SNHLY, CDR2 FYNNEI. Losses at the gene ends were 7 bases for V and 3 bases for J; bases not matched to a gene: 12. This CDR3 region has 18 residues.

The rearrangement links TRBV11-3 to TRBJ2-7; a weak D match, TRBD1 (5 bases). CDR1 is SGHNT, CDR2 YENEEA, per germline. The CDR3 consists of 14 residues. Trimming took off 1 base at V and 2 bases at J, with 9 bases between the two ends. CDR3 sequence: CASSLVAGTYEQYF. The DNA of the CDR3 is TGTGCCAGCAGCTTAGTAGCAGGGACCTACGAGCAGTACTTC.

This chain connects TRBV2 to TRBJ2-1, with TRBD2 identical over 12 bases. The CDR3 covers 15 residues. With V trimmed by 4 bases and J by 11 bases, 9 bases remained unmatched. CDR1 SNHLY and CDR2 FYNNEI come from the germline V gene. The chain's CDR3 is CASSARTSGVGQQFF. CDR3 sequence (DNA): TGTGCCAGCAGTGCACGGACTAGCGGGGTCGGGCAGCAGTTCTTC. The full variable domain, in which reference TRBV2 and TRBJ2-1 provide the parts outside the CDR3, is EPEVTQTPSHQVTQMGQEVILRCVPISNHLYFYWYRQILGQKVEFLVSFYNNEISEKSEIFDDQFSVERPDGSNFTLKIRSTKLEDSAMYFCASSARTSGVGQQFFGPGTRLTVL.

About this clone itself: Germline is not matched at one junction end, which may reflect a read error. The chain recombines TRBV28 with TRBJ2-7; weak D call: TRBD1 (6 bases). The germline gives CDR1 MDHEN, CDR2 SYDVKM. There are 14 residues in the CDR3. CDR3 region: CASRRTDLMYEQSF. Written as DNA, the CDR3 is TGTGCCAGCAGACGGACAGACCTTATGTACGAGCAGTCCTTC.

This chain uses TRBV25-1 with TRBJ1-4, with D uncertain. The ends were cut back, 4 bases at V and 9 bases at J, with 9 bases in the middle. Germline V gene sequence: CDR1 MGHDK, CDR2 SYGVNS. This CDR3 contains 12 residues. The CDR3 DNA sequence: TGTGCCAGCAGTGCGGGGAGACAAAAACTGTTTTTT. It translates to CASSAGRQKLFF.

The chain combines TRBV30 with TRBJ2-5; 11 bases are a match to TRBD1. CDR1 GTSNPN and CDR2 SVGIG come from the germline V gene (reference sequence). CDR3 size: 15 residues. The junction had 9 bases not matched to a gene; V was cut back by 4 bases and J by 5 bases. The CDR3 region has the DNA TGTGCCTGGACCCGCCGGACAGGGGGCGCGGAGACCCAGTACTTC. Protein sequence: CAWTRRTGGAETQYF.

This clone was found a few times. CDR3 amino acids: CASSPQTNYGYTF. CDR3 bases: TGTGCCAGCAGTCCCCAGACTAACTATGGCTACACCTTC. The genes are TRBV27 and TRBJ1-2; no clear D. Germline assignment: CDR1 MNHEY and CDR2 SMNVEV (reference sequence). The germline V and J ends were trimmed by 5 bases and 0 bases, with 7 bases remaining between them. The CDR3 runs 13 residues.

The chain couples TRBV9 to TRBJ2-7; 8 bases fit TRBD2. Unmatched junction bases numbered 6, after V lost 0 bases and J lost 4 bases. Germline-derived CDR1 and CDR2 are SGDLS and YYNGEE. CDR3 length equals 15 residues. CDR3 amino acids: CASSVEAGVGYEQYF. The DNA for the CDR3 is TGTGCCAGCAGCGTAGAAGCGGGAGTGGGGTACGAGCAGTACTTC.

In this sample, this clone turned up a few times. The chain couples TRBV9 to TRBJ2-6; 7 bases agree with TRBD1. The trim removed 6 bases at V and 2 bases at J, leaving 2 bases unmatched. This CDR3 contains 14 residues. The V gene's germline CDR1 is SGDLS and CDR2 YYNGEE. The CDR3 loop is CASTTGAGANVLTF. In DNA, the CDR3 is TGTGCCAGCACCACAGGGGCTGGGGCCAACGTCCTGACTTTC.